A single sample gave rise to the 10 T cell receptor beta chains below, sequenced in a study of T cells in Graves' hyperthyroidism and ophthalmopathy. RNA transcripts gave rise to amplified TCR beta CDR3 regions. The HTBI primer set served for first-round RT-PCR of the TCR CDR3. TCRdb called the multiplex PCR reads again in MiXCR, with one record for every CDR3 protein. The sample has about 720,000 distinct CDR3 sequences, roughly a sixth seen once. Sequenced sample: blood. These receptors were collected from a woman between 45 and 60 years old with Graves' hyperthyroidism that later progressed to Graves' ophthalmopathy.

CDR3 region: CASSYSPDGKYEQYF. The CDR3 DNA sequence: TGTGCCAGCAGTTACTCACCGGACGGGAAGTACGAGCAGTACTTC. V usage is TRBV6-5 and J usage is TRBJ2-7; weak D call: TRBD2 (5 bases). The V end lost 0 bases, the J end lost 4 bases, and 13 bases lay between the germline ends. This CDR3 is built from 15 residues. CDR1 and CDR2 from the germline V gene are MNHEY and SVGAGI.

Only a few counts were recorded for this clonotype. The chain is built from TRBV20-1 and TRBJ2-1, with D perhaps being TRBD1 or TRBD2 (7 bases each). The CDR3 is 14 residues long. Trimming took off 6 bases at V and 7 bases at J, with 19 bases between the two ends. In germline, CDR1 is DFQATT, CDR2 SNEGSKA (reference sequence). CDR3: CSAHRGGDLNEQFF. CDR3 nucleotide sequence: TGCAGTGCCCACAGGGGAGGGGATTTGAATGAGCAGTTCTTC.

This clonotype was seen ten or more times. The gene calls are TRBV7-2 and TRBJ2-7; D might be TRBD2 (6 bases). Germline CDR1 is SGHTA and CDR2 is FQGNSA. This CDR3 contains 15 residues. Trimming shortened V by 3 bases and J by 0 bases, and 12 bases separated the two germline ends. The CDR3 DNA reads TGTGCCAGCAGCTTGAACATAGCGGTCTCCTACGAGCAGTACTTC. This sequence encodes CASSLNIAVSYEQYF.

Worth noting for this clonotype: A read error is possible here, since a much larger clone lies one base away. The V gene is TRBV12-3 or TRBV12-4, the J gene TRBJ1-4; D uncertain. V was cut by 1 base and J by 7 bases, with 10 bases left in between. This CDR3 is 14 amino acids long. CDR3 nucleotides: TGTGCCAGCAGTTTAGTGGCGGGGTTTGAAAAACTGTTTTTT. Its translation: CASSLVAGFEKLFF.

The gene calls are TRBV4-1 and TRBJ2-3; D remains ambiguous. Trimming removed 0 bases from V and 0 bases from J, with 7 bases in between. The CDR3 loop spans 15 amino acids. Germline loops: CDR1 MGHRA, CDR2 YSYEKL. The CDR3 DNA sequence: TGCGCCAGCAGCCAAGAATGGCGGAGCACAGATACGCAGTATTTT. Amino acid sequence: CASSQEWRSTDTQYF.

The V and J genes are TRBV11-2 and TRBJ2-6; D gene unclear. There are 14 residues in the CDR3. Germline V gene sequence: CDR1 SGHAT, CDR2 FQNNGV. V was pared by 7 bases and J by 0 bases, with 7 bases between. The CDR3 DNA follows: TGTGCCAGCAACCATAACTCTGGGGCCAACGTCCTGACTTTC. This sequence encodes CASNHNSGANVLTF. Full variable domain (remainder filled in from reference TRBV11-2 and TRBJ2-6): EAGVAQSPRYKIIEKRQSVAFWCNPISGHATLYWYQQILGQGPKLLIQFQNNGVVDDSQLPKDRFSAERLKGVDSTLKIQPAKLEDSAVYLCASNHNSGANVLTFGAGSRLTVL.

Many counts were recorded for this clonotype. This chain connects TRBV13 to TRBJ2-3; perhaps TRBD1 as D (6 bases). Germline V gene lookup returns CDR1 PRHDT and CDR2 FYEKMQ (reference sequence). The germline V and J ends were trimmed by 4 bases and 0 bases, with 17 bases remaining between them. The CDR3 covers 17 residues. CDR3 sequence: CASSSGVGGSSTDTQYF. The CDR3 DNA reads TGTGCCAGCAGCTCCGGCGTAGGGGGATCTAGCACAGATACGCAGTATTTT.

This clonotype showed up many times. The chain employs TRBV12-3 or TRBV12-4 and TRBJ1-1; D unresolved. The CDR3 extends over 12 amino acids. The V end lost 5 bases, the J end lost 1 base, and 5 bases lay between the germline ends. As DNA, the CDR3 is TGTGCCAGCAGTGAGGGGAACACTGAAGCTTTCTTT. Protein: CASSEGNTEAFF.

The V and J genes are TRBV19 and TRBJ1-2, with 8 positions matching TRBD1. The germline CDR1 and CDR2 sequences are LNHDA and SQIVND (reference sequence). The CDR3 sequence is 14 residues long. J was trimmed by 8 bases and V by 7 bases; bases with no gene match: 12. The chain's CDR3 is CASMVPGGSGGYTF. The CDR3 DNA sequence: TGTGCCAGTATGGTGCCAGGGGGCTCAGGAGGCTACACCTTC.

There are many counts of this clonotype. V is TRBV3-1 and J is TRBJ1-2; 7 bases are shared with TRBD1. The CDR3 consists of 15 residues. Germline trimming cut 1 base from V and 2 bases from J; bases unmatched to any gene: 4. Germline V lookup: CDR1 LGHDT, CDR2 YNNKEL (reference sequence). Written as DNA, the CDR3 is TGTGCCAGCAGCCAAGTTACGGACAGGAACTATGGCTACACCTTC. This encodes CASSQVTDRNYGYTF.